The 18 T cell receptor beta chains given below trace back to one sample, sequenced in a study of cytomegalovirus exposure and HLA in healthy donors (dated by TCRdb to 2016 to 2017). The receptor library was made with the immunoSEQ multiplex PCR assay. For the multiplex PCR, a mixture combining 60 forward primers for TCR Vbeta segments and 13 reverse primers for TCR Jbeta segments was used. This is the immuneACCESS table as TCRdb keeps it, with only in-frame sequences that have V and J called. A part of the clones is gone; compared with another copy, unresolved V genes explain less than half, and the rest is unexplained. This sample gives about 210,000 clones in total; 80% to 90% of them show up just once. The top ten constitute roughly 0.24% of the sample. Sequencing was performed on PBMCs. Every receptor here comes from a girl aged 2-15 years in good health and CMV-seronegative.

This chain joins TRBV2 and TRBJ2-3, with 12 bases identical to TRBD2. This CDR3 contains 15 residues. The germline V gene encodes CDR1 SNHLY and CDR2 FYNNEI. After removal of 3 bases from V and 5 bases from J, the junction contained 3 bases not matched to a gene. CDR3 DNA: TGTGCCAGCAGTGAGGCTAGCGGGGGGGTAGATACGCAGTATTTT. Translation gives CASSEASGGVDTQYF.

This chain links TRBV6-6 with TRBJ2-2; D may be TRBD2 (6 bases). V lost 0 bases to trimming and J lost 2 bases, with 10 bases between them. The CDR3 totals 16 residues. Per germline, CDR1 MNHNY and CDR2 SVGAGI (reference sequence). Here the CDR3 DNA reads TGTGCCAGCAGTTACTCGGCTAGCGCCAACACCGGGGAGCTGTTTTTT. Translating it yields CASSYSASANTGELFF.

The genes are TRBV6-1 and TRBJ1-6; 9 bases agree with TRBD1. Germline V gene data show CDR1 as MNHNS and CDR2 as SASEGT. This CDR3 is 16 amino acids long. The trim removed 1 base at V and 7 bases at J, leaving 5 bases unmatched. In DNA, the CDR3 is TGTGCCAGCAGTGAAGAACGGGGGACAGGGAATTCACCCCTCCACTTT. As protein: CASSEERGTGNSPLHF.

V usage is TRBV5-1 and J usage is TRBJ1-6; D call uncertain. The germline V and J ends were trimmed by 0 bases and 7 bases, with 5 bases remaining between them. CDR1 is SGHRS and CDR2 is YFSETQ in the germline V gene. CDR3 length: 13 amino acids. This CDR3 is CASSLGQNSPLHF. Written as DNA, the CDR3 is TGCGCCAGCAGCTTGGGACAAAATTCACCCCTCCACTTT.

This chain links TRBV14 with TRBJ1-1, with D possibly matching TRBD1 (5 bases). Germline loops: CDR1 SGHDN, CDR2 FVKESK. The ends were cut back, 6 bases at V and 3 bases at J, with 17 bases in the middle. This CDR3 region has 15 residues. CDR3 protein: CASRRTGTTDTEAFF. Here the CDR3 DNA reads TGTGCCAGCAGACGAACCGGGACTACCGACACTGAAGCTTTCTTT. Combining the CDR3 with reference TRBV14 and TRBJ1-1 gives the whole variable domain EAGVTQFPSHSVIEKGQTVTLRCDPISGHDNLYWYRRVMGKEIKFLLHFVKESKQDESGMPNNRFLAERTGGTYSTLKVQPAELEDSGVYFCASRRTGTTDTEAFFGQGTRLTVV.

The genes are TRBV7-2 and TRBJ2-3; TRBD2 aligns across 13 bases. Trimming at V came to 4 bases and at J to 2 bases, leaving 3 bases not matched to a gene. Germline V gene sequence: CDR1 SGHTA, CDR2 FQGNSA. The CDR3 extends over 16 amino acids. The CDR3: CASSWGLAGNTDTQYF. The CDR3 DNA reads TGTGCCAGCAGCTGGGGACTAGCGGGGAACACAGATACGCAGTATTTT.

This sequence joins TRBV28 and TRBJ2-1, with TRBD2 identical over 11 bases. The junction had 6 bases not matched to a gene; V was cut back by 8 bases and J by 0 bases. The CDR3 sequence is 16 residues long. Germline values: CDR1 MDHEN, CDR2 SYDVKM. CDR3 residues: CASQLAGALSYNEQFF. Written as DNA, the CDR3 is TGTGCCAGCCAACTAGCGGGGGCCCTCTCCTACAATGAGCAGTTCTTC.

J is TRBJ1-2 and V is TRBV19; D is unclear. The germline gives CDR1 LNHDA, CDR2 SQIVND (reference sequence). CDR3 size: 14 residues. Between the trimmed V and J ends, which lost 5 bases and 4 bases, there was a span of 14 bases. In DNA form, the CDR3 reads TGTGCCAGTAGTCCGCCAGGCTCCGTCTATGGCTACACCTTC. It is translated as CASSPPGSVYGYTF.

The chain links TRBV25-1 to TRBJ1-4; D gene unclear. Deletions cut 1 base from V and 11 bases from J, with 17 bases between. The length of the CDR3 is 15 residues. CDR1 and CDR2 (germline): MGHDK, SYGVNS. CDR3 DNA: TGTGCCAGCAGTGAATCTTCCAGGTGGGCCGAGAAACTGTTTTTT. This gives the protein CASSESSRWAEKLFF.

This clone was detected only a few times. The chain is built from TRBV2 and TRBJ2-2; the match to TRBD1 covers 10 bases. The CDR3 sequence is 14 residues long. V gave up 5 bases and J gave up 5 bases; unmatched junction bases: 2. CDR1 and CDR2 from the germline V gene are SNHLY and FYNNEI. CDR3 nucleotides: TGTGCCAGCAGTCGACAGGGGGCGACCGGGGAGCTGTTTTTT. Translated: CASSRQGATGELFF.

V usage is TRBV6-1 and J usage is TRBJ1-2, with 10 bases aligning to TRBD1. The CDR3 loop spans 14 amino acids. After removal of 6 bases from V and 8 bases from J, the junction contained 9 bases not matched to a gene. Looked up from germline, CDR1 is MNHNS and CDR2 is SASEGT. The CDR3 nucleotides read TGTGCCAGCAGCAGCCCCGGGACAGGGGAAGGCTACACCTTC. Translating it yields CASSSPGTGEGYTF.

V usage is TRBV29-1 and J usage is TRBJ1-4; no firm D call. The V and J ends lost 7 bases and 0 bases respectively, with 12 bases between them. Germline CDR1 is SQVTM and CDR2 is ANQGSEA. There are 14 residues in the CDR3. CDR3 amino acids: CSGRGPATNEKLFF. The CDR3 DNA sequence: TGCAGCGGGAGAGGGCCTGCAACTAATGAAAAACTGTTTTTT.

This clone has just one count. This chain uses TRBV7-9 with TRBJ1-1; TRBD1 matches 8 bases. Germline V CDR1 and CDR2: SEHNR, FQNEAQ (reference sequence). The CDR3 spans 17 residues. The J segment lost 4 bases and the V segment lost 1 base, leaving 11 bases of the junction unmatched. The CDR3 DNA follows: TGTGCCAGCAGCTTAGGGGGTACGAGGACAGGGTCCACTGAAGCTTTCTTT. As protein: CASSLGGTRTGSTEAFF. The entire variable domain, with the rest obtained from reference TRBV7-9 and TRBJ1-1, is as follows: DTGVSQNPRHKITKRGQNVTFRCDPISEHNRLYWYRQTLGQGPEFLTYFQNEAQLEKSRLLSDRFSAERPKGSFSTLEIQRTEQGDSAMYLCASSLGGTRTGSTEAFFGQGTRLTVV.

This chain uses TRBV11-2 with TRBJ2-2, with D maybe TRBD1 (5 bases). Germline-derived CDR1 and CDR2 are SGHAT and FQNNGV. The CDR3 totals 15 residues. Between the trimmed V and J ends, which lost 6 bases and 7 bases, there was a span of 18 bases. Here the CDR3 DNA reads TGTGCCAGCAGTAACATCTTAGGGGCAAGCGGGGAGCTGTTTTTT. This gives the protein CASSNILGASGELFF.

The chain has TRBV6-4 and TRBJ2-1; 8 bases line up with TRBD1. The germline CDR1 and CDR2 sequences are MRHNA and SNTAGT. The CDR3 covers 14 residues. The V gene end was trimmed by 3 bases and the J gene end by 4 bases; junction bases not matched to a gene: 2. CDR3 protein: CASSEGQEYNEQFF. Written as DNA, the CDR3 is TGTGCCAGCAGTGAGGGACAGGAATACAATGAGCAGTTCTTC.

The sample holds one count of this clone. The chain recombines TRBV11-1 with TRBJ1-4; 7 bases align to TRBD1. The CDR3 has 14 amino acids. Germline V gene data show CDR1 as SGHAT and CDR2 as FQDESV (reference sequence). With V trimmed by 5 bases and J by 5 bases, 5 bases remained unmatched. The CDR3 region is CASSLGQINEKLFF. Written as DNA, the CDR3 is TGTGCCAGCAGCCTGGGACAGATAAATGAAAAACTGTTTTTT. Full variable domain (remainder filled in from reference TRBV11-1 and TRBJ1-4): EAEVAQSPRYKITEKSQAVAFWCDPISGHATLYWYRQILGQGPELLVQFQDESVVDDSQLPKDRFSAERLKGVDSTLKIQPAELGDSAMYLCASSLGQINEKLFFGSGTQLSVL.

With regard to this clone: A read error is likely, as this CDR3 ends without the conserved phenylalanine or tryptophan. The DNA for the CDR3 is TGTGCCAGCAGTGAAGGGGACAGGGAGTGGACTGAAGCTTTCTCT. Translated, it gives CASSEGDREWTEAFS. The chain carries TRBV2 and TRBJ1-1; TRBD1 matches 9 bases. Germline CDR1 is SNHLY and CDR2 is FYNNEI. CDR3 length equals 15 residues. Trimming took 1 base from V and 5 from J; bases not matched to a gene: 5.

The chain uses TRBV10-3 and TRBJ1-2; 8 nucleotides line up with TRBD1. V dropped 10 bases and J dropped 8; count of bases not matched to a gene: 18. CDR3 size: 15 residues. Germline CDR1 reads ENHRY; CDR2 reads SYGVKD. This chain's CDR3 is CATNDRPTGVGGYTF. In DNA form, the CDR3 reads TGTGCCACCAATGATCGACCGACAGGGGTGGGAGGCTACACCTTC.